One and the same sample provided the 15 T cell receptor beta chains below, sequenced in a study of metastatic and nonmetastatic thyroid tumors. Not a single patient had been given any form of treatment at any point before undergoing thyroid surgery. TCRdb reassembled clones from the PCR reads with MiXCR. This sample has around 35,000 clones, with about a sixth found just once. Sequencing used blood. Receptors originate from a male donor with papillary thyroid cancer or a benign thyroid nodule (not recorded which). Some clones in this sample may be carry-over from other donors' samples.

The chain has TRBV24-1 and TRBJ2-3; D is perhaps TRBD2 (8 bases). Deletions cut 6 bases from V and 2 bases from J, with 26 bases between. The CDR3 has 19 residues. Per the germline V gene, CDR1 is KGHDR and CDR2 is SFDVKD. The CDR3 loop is CATSYPPDRMGLDTDTQYF. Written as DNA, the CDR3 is TGTGCCACCAGTTATCCACCGGACAGGATGGGACTAGACACAGATACGCAGTATTTT.

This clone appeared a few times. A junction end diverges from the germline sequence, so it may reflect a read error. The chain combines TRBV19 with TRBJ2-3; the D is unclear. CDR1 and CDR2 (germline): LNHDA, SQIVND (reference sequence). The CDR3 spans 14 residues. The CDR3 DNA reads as TGTGTCAGTATTTATCGGCAAACAGCAGATACGCAGTATTTT. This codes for CVSIYRQTADTQYF. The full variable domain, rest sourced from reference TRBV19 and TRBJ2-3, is DGGITQSPKYLFRKEGQNVTLSCEQNLNHDAMYWYRQDPGQGLRLIYYSQIVNDFQKGDIAEGYSVSREKKESFPLTVTSAQKNPTAFYLCVSIYRQTADTQYFGPGTRLTVL.

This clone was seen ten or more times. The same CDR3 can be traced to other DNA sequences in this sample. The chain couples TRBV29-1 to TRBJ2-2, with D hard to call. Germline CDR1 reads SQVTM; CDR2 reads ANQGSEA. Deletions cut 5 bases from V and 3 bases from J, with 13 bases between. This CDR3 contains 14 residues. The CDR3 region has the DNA TGCAGCGTTAGTGGAAAAACGGACACCGGGGAGCTGTTTTTT. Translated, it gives CSVSGKTDTGELFF.

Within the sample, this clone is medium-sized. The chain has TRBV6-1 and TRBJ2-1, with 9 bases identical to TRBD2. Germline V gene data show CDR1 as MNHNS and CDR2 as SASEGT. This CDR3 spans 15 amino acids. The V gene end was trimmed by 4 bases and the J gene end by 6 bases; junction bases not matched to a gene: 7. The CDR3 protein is CASSVSSGALNEQFF. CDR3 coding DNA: TGTGCCAGCAGTGTCTCTAGCGGGGCCCTCAATGAGCAGTTCTTC.

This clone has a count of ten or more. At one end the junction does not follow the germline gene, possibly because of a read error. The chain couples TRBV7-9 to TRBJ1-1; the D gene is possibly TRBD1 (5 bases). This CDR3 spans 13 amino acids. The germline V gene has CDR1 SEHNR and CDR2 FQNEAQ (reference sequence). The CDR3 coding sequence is TGTGCCAGCAAAGTCGACAGTATGGCTGAAGCTCTCTTT. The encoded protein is CASKVDSMAEALF. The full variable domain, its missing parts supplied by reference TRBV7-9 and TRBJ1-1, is DTGVSQNPRHKITKRGQNVTFRCDPISEHNRLYWYRQTLGQGPEFLTYFQNEAQLEKSRLLSDRFSAERPKGSFSTLEIQRTEQGDSAMYLCASKVDSMAEALFGQGTRLTVV.

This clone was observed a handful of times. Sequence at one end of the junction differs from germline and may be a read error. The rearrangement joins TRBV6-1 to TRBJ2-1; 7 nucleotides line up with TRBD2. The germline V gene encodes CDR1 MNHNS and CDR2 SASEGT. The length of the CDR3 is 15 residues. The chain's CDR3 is CAGSNGLSGGNERFF. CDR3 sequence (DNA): TGTGCCGGCAGCAACGGACTATCGGGAGGCAATGAGCGGTTCTTC.

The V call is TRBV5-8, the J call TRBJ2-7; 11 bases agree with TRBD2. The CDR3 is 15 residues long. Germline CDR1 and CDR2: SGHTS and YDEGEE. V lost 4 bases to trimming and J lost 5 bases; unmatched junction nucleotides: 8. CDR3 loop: CASSPMGLAAHEQYF. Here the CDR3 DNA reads TGTGCCAGCAGCCCTATGGGACTAGCGGCCCACGAGCAGTACTTC.

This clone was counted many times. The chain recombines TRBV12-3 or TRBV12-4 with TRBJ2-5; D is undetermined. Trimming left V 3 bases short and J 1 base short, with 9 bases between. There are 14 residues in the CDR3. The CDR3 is CASSFPQTQETQYF. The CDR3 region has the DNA TGTGCCAGCAGTTTCCCCCAGACCCAAGAGACCCAGTACTTC.

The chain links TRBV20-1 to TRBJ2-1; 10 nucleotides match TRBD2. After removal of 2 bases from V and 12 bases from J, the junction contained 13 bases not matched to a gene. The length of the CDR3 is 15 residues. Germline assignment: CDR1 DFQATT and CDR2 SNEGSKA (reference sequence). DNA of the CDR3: TGCAGTGCTAGACCGCCTAGCGGGGGCCCGATTTGGCAGTTCTTC. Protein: CSARPPSGGPIWQFF.

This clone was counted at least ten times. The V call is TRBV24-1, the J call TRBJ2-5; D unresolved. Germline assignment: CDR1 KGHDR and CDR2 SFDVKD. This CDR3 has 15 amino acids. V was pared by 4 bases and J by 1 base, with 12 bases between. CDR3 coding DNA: TGTGCCACCAGTGACCCGACGTTTACCCAAGAGACCCAGTACTTC. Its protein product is CATSDPTFTQETQYF.

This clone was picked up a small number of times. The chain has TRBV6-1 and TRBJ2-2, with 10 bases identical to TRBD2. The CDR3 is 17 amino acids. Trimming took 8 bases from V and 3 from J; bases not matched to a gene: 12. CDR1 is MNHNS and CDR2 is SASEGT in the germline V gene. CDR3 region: CASSGGWLAGDTGELFF. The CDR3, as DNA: TGTGCCAGCTCGGGGGGTTGGCTAGCGGGAGACACCGGGGAGCTGTTTTTT.

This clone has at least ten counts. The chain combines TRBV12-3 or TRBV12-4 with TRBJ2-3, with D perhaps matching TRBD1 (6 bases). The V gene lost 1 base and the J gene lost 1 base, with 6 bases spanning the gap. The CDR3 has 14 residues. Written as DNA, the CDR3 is TGTGCCAGCAGTTTAGGACAGGGCACAGATACGCAGTATTTT. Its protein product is CASSLGQGTDTQYF.

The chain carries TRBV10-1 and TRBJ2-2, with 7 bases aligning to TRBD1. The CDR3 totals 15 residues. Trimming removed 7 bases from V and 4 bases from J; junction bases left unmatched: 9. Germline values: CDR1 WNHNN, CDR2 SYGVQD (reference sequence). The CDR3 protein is CASIYWDSSTGELFF. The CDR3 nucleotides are TGCGCCAGCATTTATTGGGACAGTAGCACCGGGGAGCTGTTTTTT.

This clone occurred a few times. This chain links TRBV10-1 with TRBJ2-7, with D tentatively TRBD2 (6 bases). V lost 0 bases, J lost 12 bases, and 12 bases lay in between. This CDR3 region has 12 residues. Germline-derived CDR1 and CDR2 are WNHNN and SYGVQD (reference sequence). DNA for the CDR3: TGCGCCAGCAGTGAGTCGGGAGGTGTGTTGTACTTC. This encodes CASSESGGVLYF.

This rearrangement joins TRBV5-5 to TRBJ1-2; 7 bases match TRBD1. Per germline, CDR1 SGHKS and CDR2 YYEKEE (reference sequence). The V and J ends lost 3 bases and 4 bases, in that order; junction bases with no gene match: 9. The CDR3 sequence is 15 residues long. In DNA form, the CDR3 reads TGTGCCAGCAGCTACCCCGGACAGGACCGCTATGGCTACACCTTC. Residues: CASSYPGQDRYGYTF. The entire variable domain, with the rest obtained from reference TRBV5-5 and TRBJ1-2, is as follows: DAGVTQSPTHLIKTRGQQVTLRCSPISGHKSVSWYQQVLGQGPQFIFQYYEKEERGRGNFPDRFSARQFPNYSSELNVNALLLGDSALYLCASSYPGQDRYGYTFGSGTRLTVV.